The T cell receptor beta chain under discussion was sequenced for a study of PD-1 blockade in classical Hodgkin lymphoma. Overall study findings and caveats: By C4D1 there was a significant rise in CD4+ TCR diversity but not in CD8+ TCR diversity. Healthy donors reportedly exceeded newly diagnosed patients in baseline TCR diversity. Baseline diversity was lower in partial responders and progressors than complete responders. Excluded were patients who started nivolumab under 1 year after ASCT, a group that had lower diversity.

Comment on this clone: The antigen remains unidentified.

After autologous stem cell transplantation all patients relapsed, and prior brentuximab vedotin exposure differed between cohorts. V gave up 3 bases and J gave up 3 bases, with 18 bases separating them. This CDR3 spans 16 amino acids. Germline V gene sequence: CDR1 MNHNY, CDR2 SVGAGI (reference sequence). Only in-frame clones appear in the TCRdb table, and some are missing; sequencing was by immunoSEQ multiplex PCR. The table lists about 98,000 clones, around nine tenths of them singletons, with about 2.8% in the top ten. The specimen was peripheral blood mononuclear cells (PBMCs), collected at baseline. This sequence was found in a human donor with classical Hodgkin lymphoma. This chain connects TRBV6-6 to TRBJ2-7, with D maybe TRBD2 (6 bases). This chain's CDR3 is CASSYYGGPPNYEQYF. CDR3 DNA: TGTGCCAGCAGTTATTACGGAGGGCCACCAAACTACGAGCAGTACTTC.